A selection of T cell receptor beta chains follows, all from one sample in a study of regulatory T cells in long-lasting Graves disease. TCRdb analysed the multiplex PCR reads with MiXCR anew, one entry per CDR3 protein. Seen here are 400,000 to 550,000 distinct CDR3 sequences, around 15% observed once, and the top ten hold about 10%. This sample also appeared in a second study, on T cells in Graves' hyperthyroidism and ophthalmopathy.

The source material was peripheral blood mononuclear cells (PBMCs), sampled at new diagnosis, from a patient treated with antithyroid drugs. These receptors were taken from a woman under 40 with Graves disease. The CDR3 runs from the conserved cysteine through the conserved F or W. Fields, in order: V gene, CDR3 protein.

TRBV20-1,CSARDRDRVWTEAFF
TRBV6-2/TRBV6-3,CASRFGGNMNTEAFF
TRBV5-1,CASSFPNYNEQFF
TRBV28,CASISAGAQETQYF
TRBV15,CATSRDQQASGRANNEQFF
TRBV24-1,CATSDADSRGLETQYF
TRBV29-1,CSVEDSTGELFF
TRBV18,CASSPGAGNTEAFF
TRBV5-1,CASSLVAGSIKSYNEQFF
TRBV30,CAWSRWNTEAFF
TRBV6-1,CASKTGTEAYEQYF
TRBV12-3/TRBV12-4,CATRPGAGTNEKLFF
TRBV2,CASRIPRDSGSEKLFF
TRBV4-1,CASSQEKTRSGELFF
TRBV7-6,CASSDVLRGSQETQYF
TRBV20-1,CSASLGGMTEAFF
TRBV7-9,CASSLGAGDYYNEQFF
TRBV6-5,CASSFKRKTVPLSYEQYF
TRBV7-2,CASSLMPAGSSSYEQYF
TRBV20-1,CSARDRKGSYNEQFF
TRBV4-1,CASSPRGLGSYEQYF
TRBV30,CAWRLAGAGNEQFF
TRBV28,CASSLKDRDVWIPHQPQHF
TRBV30,CAWASGESYEQYF
TRBV10-3,CAITGDHDTQYF
TRBV3-1,CACSQGTNSYEQYF
TRBV7-2,CASSSQARLWGTDTQYF
TRBV7-8,CASSSRVANTGELFF
TRBV5-1,CASSPTEASDDVF
TRBV28,CASSLEGGSYNEQFF
TRBV19,CAGGQGDSNQPQHF